This T cell receptor (beta chain) came from a study of shared clonotypes between healthy human individuals. This clone was seen once. Antigen specificity is unknown. The sample contains more than one DNA sequence encoding this CDR3. General study points: Estimated richness was generally greater in naive than memory subsets. Among four donors, about 5% of naive CD4 clonotypes were found in common.

Germline CDR1 is GTSNPN and CDR2 is SVGIG (reference sequence). V was clipped by 2 bases and J by 4 bases; unmatched bases: 3. CDR3 size: 14 residues. Selected positively for CCR7 and CD45RO-negative, naive CD8 cells excluded terminally differentiated effector memory CD45RA+ cells. There were only Caucasian adults among the donors, and all lived in Nashville, Tennessee. Several immunoSEQ plates received, in even portions, the genomic DNA of each subset. Using immunoSEQ multiplex PCR, the repertoire was profiled, and TCRdb retains in-frame clones only, with some absent. The sample has about 2 million clones, approximately 94% seen once.

Sequencing input: naive CD8+ T cells sorted from blood. The chain employs TRBV30 and TRBJ1-5; 9 bases are a match to TRBD1. This TCR came from a young man in good health. CDR3 DNA: TGTGCCTGGAGTTTGGGACAGGGTAATCAGCCCCAGCATTTT. Amino acid sequence: CAWSLGQGNQPQHF.